Presented here are 8 T cell receptor beta chains from one specimen sequenced in a study of shared clonotypes between healthy human individuals. Sequenced by immunoSEQ multiplex PCR; TCRdb stores in-frame clones only, minus some. The data contain around 1.9 million clones, 85% to 95% of them singletons. In the naive CD8 group, cells lacked CD45RO and were positively selected for CCR7, so terminally differentiated effector memory CD45RA+ cells were left out. The sample taken for sequencing was naive CD8+ T cells from PBMCs. The receptors shown here come from a man in his late teens or twenties in good health. Some clones in this sample may be carry-over from other donors' samples.

The chain couples TRBV28 to TRBJ1-1; 7 bases map to TRBD1. Trimming at V came to 1 base and at J to 3 bases, leaving 2 bases not matched to a gene. Germline-derived CDR1 and CDR2 are MDHEN and SYDVKM. This CDR3 is built from 14 residues. The CDR3 DNA sequence: TGTGCCAGCAGTTTATCTACAGGGGACACTGAAGCTTTCTTT. Translating gives CASSLSTGDTEAFF.

The V and J genes are TRBV28 and TRBJ2-1; possible D gene TRBD2, 6 bases. Per germline, CDR1 MDHEN and CDR2 SYDVKM. V was cut by 6 bases and J by 8 bases, with 20 bases left in between. The CDR3 sequence is 15 residues long. CDR3: CASSLGSGPWDEQFF. The CDR3 DNA sequence: TGTGCCAGCAGCCTTGGTAGCGGCCCTTGGGATGAGCAGTTCTTC. Supplemented by reference TRBV28 and TRBJ2-1, the full variable domain reads DVKVTQSSRYLVKRTGEKVFLECVQDMDHENMFWYRQDPGLGLRLIYFSYDVKMKEKGDIPEGYSVSREKKERFSLILESASTNQTSMYLCASSLGSGPWDEQFFGPGTRLTVL.

This chain connects TRBV7-9 to TRBJ1-2; TRBD1 agrees at 12 bases. Germline-derived CDR1 and CDR2 are SEHNR and FQNEAQ (reference sequence). This CDR3 is built from 17 residues. V dropped 5 bases and J dropped 2; count of bases not matched to a gene: 9. CDR3 DNA: TGTGCCAGCAGCGACGGGACAGGGGGCGCGAGAAACTATGGCTACACCTTC. It yields the protein CASSDGTGGARNYGYTF.

CDR3 in amino acids: CAWSRGGYEQYF. DNA for the CDR3: TGTGCCTGGAGTCGTGGTGGGTACGAGCAGTACTTC. The chain is built from TRBV30 and TRBJ2-7; D ambiguous. V was shortened by 2 bases and J by 4 bases, with 9 bases between the two germline ends. The CDR3 spans 12 residues. Germline values: CDR1 GTSNPN, CDR2 SVGIG (reference sequence).

This chain connects TRBV5-1 to TRBJ2-7; D possibly corresponds to TRBD1 (8 bases). The CDR3 runs 14 residues. Per the germline V gene, CDR1 is SGHRS and CDR2 is YFSETQ. Trimming took off 4 bases at V and 4 bases at J, with 15 bases between the two ends. CDR3 region: CASSGGDRRYEQYF. The DNA of the CDR3 is TGCGCCAGCAGCGGGGGGGACAGGAGATACGAGCAGTACTTC. The entire variable domain, with the rest obtained from reference TRBV5-1 and TRBJ2-7, is as follows: KAGVTQTPRYLIKTRGQQVTLSCSPISGHRSVSWYQQTPGQGLQFLFEYFSETQRNKGNFPGRFSGRQFSNSRSEMNVSTLELGDSALYLCASSGGDRRYEQYFGPGTRLTVT.

The rearrangement links TRBV14 to TRBJ2-3; the D gene is possibly TRBD2 (6 bases). This CDR3 is 17 amino acids long. Trimming cost V 4 bases and J 0 bases, with 17 bases left between them. Germline V lookup: CDR1 SGHDN, CDR2 FVKESK. The CDR3 reads CASSPISPGTSTDTQYF. CDR3 in DNA: TGTGCCAGCAGCCCTATAAGTCCCGGGACTAGCACAGATACGCAGTATTTT.

The DNA for the CDR3 is TGTGCCACCAGCAGAGGGTCCGGGCCCGCGGATACGCAGTATTTT. The encoded protein is CATSRGSGPADTQYF. The V gene is TRBV15, the J gene TRBJ2-3; D unclear. Per the germline V gene, CDR1 is LNHNV and CDR2 is YYDKDF (reference sequence). There are 15 residues in the CDR3. Trimming removed 1 base at V and 6 bases at J, with 14 bases between.

The chain has TRBV6-1 and TRBJ2-1; the D gene could be TRBD1 or TRBD2 (5 bases each). The CDR3 runs to 13 residues. Germline V gene lookup returns CDR1 MNHNS and CDR2 SASEGT. Deletions cut 8 bases from V and 2 bases from J, with 10 bases between. CDR3 region: CASWDPPYNEQFF. As DNA, the CDR3 is TGTGCCAGCTGGGACCCACCCTACAATGAGCAGTTCTTC.